In its sample, the clone carrying this T cell receptor (beta chain) was seen many times. The data were obtained in a study of T cells in Graves' hyperthyroidism and ophthalmopathy. Diagnosis rested on symptoms, serum thyroxine and TRAb, thyroid ultrasound, and orbital computed tomography. This CDR3 has 14 residues. The trim removed 8 bases at V and 0 bases at J, leaving 2 bases unmatched. Germline CDR1 is LNHNV and CDR2 is YYDKDF (reference sequence). Template material for amplifying TCR beta CDR3 regions consisted of RNA transcripts. The TCR CDR3 first-round RT-PCR relied on the HTBI primer set. TCRdb processed the multiplex PCR reads anew with MiXCR; each CDR3 protein has one entry. The data hold approximately 370,000 distinct CDR3 sequences, with about 18% observed a single time.

Sequences were obtained from blood. The origin of this receptor is a young woman with Graves' hyperthyroidism that later progressed to Graves' ophthalmopathy. The chain carries TRBV15 and TRBJ2-2, with 8 bases identical to TRBD1. The CDR3 coding sequence is TGTGCCACCCGGACAGGGCCGAACACCGGGGAGCTGTTTTTT. It translates to CATRTGPNTGELFF.